Below are 23 T cell receptor beta chains sequenced from a single sample in a study of cytomegalovirus exposure and HLA in healthy donors. The PCR contained 60 Vbeta and 13 Jbeta primers. TCRdb's copy holds only in-frame clones and misses some; the assay was immunoSEQ multiplex PCR. The table includes 150,000 or so clones, around 79% detected once. Sequencing used PBMCs. The source is a man over 45 in good health and CMV-seropositive.

V is TRBV4-3 and J is TRBJ1-4, with D unclear. V lost 1 base and J 3 bases, leaving 12 bases between the germline ends. The CDR3 spans 16 residues. The germline V gene has CDR1 LGHNA and CDR2 YSLEER. The CDR3 DNA sequence: TGCGCCAGCAGCCAAGTGCTTACAAGATCTAATGAAAAACTGTTTTTT. This encodes CASSQVLTRSNEKLFF.

A remark on this clone: This same CDR3 is encoded by further DNA sequences in the sample. The chain recombines TRBV7-3 with TRBJ2-2; 7 bases line up with TRBD2. V gave up 3 bases and J gave up 2 bases; unmatched junction bases: 3. The CDR3 covers 15 residues. CDR1 is SGHTA, CDR2 FQGTGA, per germline. CDR3: CASSFSGGNTGELFF. CDR3 sequence (DNA): TGTGCCAGCAGCTTTTCGGGGGGAAACACCGGGGAGCTGTTTTTT.

This sequence joins TRBV28 and TRBJ1-2; no firm D call. The germline V and J ends were trimmed by 3 bases and 6 bases, with 11 bases remaining between them. Germline lookup yields CDR1 MDHEN and CDR2 SYDVKM. This CDR3 region has 13 residues. The CDR3 DNA sequence: TGTGCCAGCAGTTTGCGGGTAAGGGATGGCTACACCTTC. Translating it yields CASSLRVRDGYTF.

The chain employs TRBV6-1 and TRBJ2-3; TRBD1 agrees at 9 bases. The CDR3 spans 15 residues. The J segment lost 4 bases and the V segment lost 3 bases, leaving 5 bases of the junction unmatched. Germline V gene sequence: CDR1 MNHNS, CDR2 SASEGT. CDR3 sequence: CASSDPGQGSDTQYF. The CDR3 region has the DNA TGTGCCAGCAGTGACCCAGGACAGGGGTCAGATACGCAGTATTTT.

Written as DNA, the CDR3 is TGTGCCAGCAGTTTATTCGCAGGGCGGCGATCCTACGAGCAGTACTTC. This codes for CASSLFAGRRSYEQYF. The V gene is TRBV27, the J gene TRBJ2-7; D may be TRBD1 (5 bases). There are 16 residues in the CDR3. Trimming stripped 1 base from V and 1 base from J, with 14 bases between. In germline, CDR1 is MNHEY, CDR2 SMNVEV (reference sequence).

The rearrangement uses TRBV4-1 and TRBJ1-5, with D uncertain. This CDR3 contains 16 residues. Germline CDR1 is MGHRA and CDR2 is YSYEKL. Trimming cost V 0 bases and J 6 bases, with 15 bases left between them. CDR3 bases: TGCGCCAGCAGCCAAGATCGAGTCGCAACGGGTCAGCCCCAGCATTTT. This codes for CASSQDRVATGQPQHF.

J is TRBJ1-2 and V is TRBV28; D remains unclear. V was cut by 6 bases and J by 4 bases, with 3 bases left in between. This CDR3 is built from 10 residues. Germline-derived CDR1 and CDR2 are MDHEN and SYDVKM. DNA of the CDR3: TGTGCCAGCAGAGCCTATGGCTACACCTTC. It encodes CASRAYGYTF.

The genes are TRBV9 and TRBJ2-7, with TRBD1 matching over 7 bases. With 4 bases clipped from V and 5 bases from J, the junction kept 15 bases outside the gene matches. In germline, CDR1 is SGDLS, CDR2 YYNGEE. This CDR3 has 16 amino acids. The CDR3 spells CASSLTSGTGVHEQYF. CDR3 nucleotides: TGTGCCAGCAGCCTCACCTCCGGCACAGGGGTTCACGAGCAGTACTTC.

The chain employs TRBV19 and TRBJ1-2; D ambiguous. The CDR3 length is 15 residues. Trimming removed 3 bases from V and 6 bases from J, with 17 bases in between. From germline, CDR1 is LNHDA and CDR2 SQIVND (reference sequence). Written as DNA, the CDR3 is TGTGCCAGTAGTATTTTCATCGCGGGGATGGATGGCTACACCTTC. Its protein is CASSIFIAGMDGYTF.

This clone showed up just once. This chain joins TRBV6-5 and TRBJ1-1; D might be TRBD1 (6 bases). There are 15 residues in the CDR3. From germline, CDR1 is MNHEY and CDR2 SVGAGI. Trimming removed 8 bases at V and 5 bases at J, with 21 bases between. CDR3 bases: TGTGCCAGCGGCTCGGGGGGGGCCGGGGAAACTGAAGCTTTCTTT. This sequence encodes CASGSGGAGETEAFF.

This sequence joins TRBV28 and TRBJ1-5; no definite D call. The CDR3 covers 14 residues. Trimming pared 3 bases from V and 3 bases from J, leaving 9 bases between. Germline CDR1 reads MDHEN; CDR2 reads SYDVKM. The CDR3: CASSFGQINQPQHF. CDR3 in DNA: TGTGCCAGCAGTTTTGGGCAGATCAATCAGCCCCAGCATTTT. Together with reference TRBV28 and TRBJ1-5, the CDR3 gives the full variable domain: DVKVTQSSRYLVKRTGEKVFLECVQDMDHENMFWYRQDPGLGLRLIYFSYDVKMKEKGDIPEGYSVSREKKERFSLILESASTNQTSMYLCASSFGQINQPQHFGDGTRLSIL.

The chain links TRBV10-3 to TRBJ2-1, with TRBD2 matching over 13 bases. Trimming removed 6 bases from V and 8 bases from J; junction bases left unmatched: 7. This CDR3 spans 15 amino acids. Germline assignment: CDR1 ENHRY and CDR2 SYGVKD. In nucleotides, the CDR3 is TGTGCCATCAGACTAGCGGGGGGGCTTGTCGATGAGCAGTTCTTC. It yields the protein CAIRLAGGLVDEQFF.

This clone was detected a few times. The chain is built from TRBV5-1 and TRBJ2-7; 7 nucleotides match TRBD1. The CDR3 is made up of 18 amino acids. After removal of 0 bases from V and 3 bases from J, the junction contained 15 bases not matched to a gene. Germline values: CDR1 SGHRS, CDR2 YFSETQ. The CDR3 is CASSLGRSHGTVHYEQYV. CDR3 in DNA: TGCGCCAGCAGCTTGGGGCGGTCGCATGGGACAGTACACTACGAGCAGTACGTC.

The V gene is TRBV28, the J gene TRBJ1-1, with 9 bases identical to TRBD1. Germline V CDR1 and CDR2: MDHEN, SYDVKM. CDR3 length equals 14 residues. The ends lost 8 bases at V and 7 bases at J; junction bases unmatched: 11. This CDR3 reads CASLPGTGSIEAFF. In DNA, the CDR3 is TGTGCCAGCCTACCAGGGACAGGGAGTATTGAAGCTTTCTTT.

There are a few counts of this clone. The gene calls are TRBV7-2 and TRBJ2-2; TRBD2 matches 11 bases. The J segment lost 1 base and the V segment lost 10 bases, leaving 2 bases of the junction unmatched. The CDR3 spans 14 residues. Germline CDR1 is SGHTA and CDR2 is FQGNSA. CDR3 sequence (DNA): TGTGCCAAGGGGACTAGCGGGAACACCGGGGAGCTGTTTTTT. It codes for CAKGTSGNTGELFF.

This chain links TRBV19 with TRBJ1-4; D ambiguous. V gave up 4 bases and J gave up 8 bases, with 14 bases separating them. Germline CDR1 LNHDA, CDR2 SQIVND (reference sequence). CDR3 size: 14 residues. CDR3: CASSTPGGEEKLFF. The DNA of the CDR3 is TGTGCCAGTAGTACCCCGGGTGGTGAAGAAAAACTGTTTTTT.

The rearrangement links TRBV29-1 to TRBJ2-7; D is ambiguous. CDR1 and CDR2 from the germline V gene are SQVTM and ANQGSEA. V was clipped by 6 bases and J by 2 bases, with 11 bases between them. The CDR3 covers 12 residues. The CDR3 is CSVEDSAYEQYF. CDR3 DNA sequence: TGCAGCGTCGAGGATAGTGCCTACGAGCAGTACTTC.

The V call is TRBV5-1, the J call TRBJ2-3; a weak D match, TRBD2 (6 bases). CDR1 is SGHRS, CDR2 YFSETQ, per germline. V was clipped by 4 bases and J by 6 bases, with 15 bases between them. The CDR3 extends over 14 amino acids. Here the CDR3 reads CASSRSTRADTQYF. CDR3 DNA sequence: TGCGCCAGCAGCAGGTCGACTAGGGCGGATACGCAGTATTTT. The variable domain in full, completed from reference TRBV5-1 and TRBJ2-3, reads KAGVTQTPRYLIKTRGQQVTLSCSPISGHRSVSWYQQTPGQGLQFLFEYFSETQRNKGNFPGRFSGRQFSNSRSEMNVSTLELGDSALYLCASSRSTRADTQYFGPGTRLTVL.

This sequence joins TRBV5-4 and TRBJ1-2; 7 bases fit TRBD1. V was pared by 5 bases and J by 8 bases, with 6 bases of the junction left unmatched. The CDR3 length is 12 residues. Germline V gene sequence: CDR1 SGHNT, CDR2 YYREEE (reference sequence). CDR3 coding DNA: TGTGCCAGCAGTTGGGACAGCCGAGGCTACACCTTC. Amino acid sequence: CASSWDSRGYTF.

With respect to this clone: One end of the junction varies from germline; a read error may be responsible. The J gene is TRBJ2-5, the V gene TRBV28; TRBD1 is a possible D gene (6 bases). CDR3 length: 18 residues. Germline CDR1 MDHEN, CDR2 SYDVKM. In DNA, the CDR3 is TGTACCAGCAGTTTTTATAGCCCGACAGGAATTTTTCAAGAGACCCAGTACTTC. This encodes CTSSFYSPTGIFQETQYF.

The V and J genes are TRBV6-1 and TRBJ1-1, with D possibly TRBD1 on 5 matching bases. Looked up from germline, CDR1 is MNHNS and CDR2 is SASEGT. The CDR3 extends over 14 amino acids. Trimming took off 3 bases at V and 3 bases at J, with 11 bases between the two ends. The CDR3 DNA is TGTGCCAGCAGTGATGTCTCGGGGGACACTGAAGCTTTCTTT. Encoded protein: CASSDVSGDTEAFF.

This chain joins TRBV28 and TRBJ2-7; 7 bases agree with TRBD1. Per the germline V gene, CDR1 is MDHEN and CDR2 is SYDVKM. This CDR3 comprises 13 residues. The junction had 8 bases not matched to a gene; V was cut back by 6 bases and J by 6 bases. CDR3 in amino acids: CASSLQGFGEQYV. The CDR3 bases are TGTGCCAGCAGCCTACAGGGGTTCGGCGAGCAGTACGTC.

The V call is TRBV28, the J call TRBJ1-1; D is undetermined. This CDR3 contains 13 residues. Trimming stripped 2 bases from V and 0 bases from J, with 4 bases between. Germline V gene lookup returns CDR1 MDHEN and CDR2 SYDVKM. The CDR3 loop reads CASSLTLNTEAFF. The CDR3 DNA reads as TGTGCCAGCAGTTTAACTTTGAACACTGAAGCTTTCTTT.